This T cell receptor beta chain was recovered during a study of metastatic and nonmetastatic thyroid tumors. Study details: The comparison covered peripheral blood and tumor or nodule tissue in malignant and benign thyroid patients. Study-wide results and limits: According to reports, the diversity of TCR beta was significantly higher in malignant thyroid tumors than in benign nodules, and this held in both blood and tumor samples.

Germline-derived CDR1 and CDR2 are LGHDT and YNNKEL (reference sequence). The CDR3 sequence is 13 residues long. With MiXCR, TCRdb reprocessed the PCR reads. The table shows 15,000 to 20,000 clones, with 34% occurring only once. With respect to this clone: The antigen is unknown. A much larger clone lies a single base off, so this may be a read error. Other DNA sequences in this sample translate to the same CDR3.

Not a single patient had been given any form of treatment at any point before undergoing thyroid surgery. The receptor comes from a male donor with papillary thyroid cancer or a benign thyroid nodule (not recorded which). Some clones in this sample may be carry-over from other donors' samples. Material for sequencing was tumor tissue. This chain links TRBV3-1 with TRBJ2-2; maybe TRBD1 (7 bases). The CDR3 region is CASRRGTAGELFF. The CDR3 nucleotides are TGTGCCAGCAGGCGCGGGACAGCCGGGGAGTTGTTTTTT.